Shown below are 27 T cell receptor beta chains from a single sample sequenced in a study of T-cell memory formation after mild COVID-19. TCRdb independently ran MiXCR on the 5' RACE reads; one entry per CDR3 protein. The sample includes 250,000 to 350,000 distinct CDR3 sequences, 15% to 20% of them seen just once. Sequenced input: PBMCs or a T cell subset sorted from them (not recorded which). These receptor sequences come from a man younger than 35 who had mild COVID-19 (a few samples of this study predate the infection). Cell type and time point are not known.

CDR3 DNA: TGTGCCAGCACCCCGCGGGACAGCTGGCACGAGCAGTACTTC. Amino acids: CASTPRDSWHEQYF. J is TRBJ2-7 and V is TRBV12-3 or TRBV12-4; D is possibly TRBD1 (7 bases). The CDR3 consists of 14 residues. Trimming stripped 7 bases from V and 5 bases from J, with 18 bases between.

This clonotype occurred a few times. The CDR3 loop is CASSVEGVQADTQYF. The CDR3 DNA reads TGTGCCAGCAGCGTAGAGGGAGTTCAAGCGGATACGCAGTATTTT. The V call is TRBV9, the J call TRBJ2-3; TRBD2 is a possible D gene (5 bases). The germline CDR1 and CDR2 sequences are SGDLS and YYNGEE. Trimming stripped 0 bases from V and 6 bases from J, with 14 bases between. This CDR3 spans 15 amino acids.

V gene TRBV7-2 combines with J gene TRBJ1-5; 9 bases are a match to TRBD1. The trim removed 3 bases at V and 6 bases at J, leaving 6 bases unmatched. The CDR3 runs 15 residues. Germline values: CDR1 SGHTA, CDR2 FQGNSA. In nucleotides, the CDR3 is TGTGCCAGCAGCTTTACAGGGGGCCGGGGTCAGCCCCAGCATTTT. Translated, it gives CASSFTGGRGQPQHF. Using reference TRBV7-2 and TRBJ1-5 for the parts outside the CDR3, the full variable domain is GAGVSQSPSNKVTEKGKDVELRCDPISGHTALYWYRQSLGQGLEFLIYFQGNSAPDKSGLPSDRFSAERTGGSVSTLTIQRTQQEDSAVYLCASSFTGGRGQPQHFGDGTRLSIL.

This clonotype turned up a few times. V is TRBV6-2 or TRBV6-3 and J is TRBJ2-3; D call uncertain. CDR1 and CDR2 (germline): MNHEY, SVGEGT. Trimming shortened V by 8 bases and J by 4 bases, and 13 bases separated the two germline ends. There are 13 residues in the CDR3. The CDR3 is CASGFLQADTQYF. CDR3 nucleotide sequence: TGTGCCAGCGGATTCCTCCAGGCAGATACGCAGTATTTT.

The sample holds a few counts of this clonotype. This chain joins TRBV4-3 and TRBJ2-7, with TRBD1 as a possible D gene (6 bases). This CDR3 has 14 residues. The V gene lost 3 bases and the J gene lost 7 bases, with 16 bases spanning the gap. Germline V gene data show CDR1 as LGHNA and CDR2 as YSLEER. In nucleotides, the CDR3 is TGCGCCAGCAGCCATACGACAGGCCCGAGGGAGCAGTACTTC. As protein: CASSHTTGPREQYF.

The J gene is TRBJ2-7, the V gene TRBV6-2 or TRBV6-3; D possibly corresponds to TRBD2 (6 bases). There are 16 residues in the CDR3. Germline CDR1 MNHEY, CDR2 SVGEGT. The V end lost 4 bases, the J end lost 5 bases, and 21 bases lay between the germline ends. The CDR3, as DNA: TGTGCCAGCAGTTCCCCAACCAAGACTAGACCCCACGAGCAGTACGTC. This gives the protein CASSSPTKTRPHEQYV.

This clonotype has only one observation. The V gene is TRBV6-6, the J gene TRBJ1-2; TRBD1 might be the D (6 bases). The CDR3 has 17 residues. Germline CDR1 and CDR2: MNHNY and SVGAGI (reference sequence). Trimming left V 6 bases short and J 4 bases short, with 24 bases between. The CDR3, as DNA: TGTGCCAGCAGCACTTTACGTGGTCGGACAGCCGTCTATGGCTACACCTTC. Translation gives CASSTLRGRTAVYGYTF.

This clonotype has only a few counts. This chain uses TRBV20-1 with TRBJ1-3; the D is unclear. The CDR3 totals 14 residues. The V gene lost 5 bases and the J gene lost 0 bases, with 11 bases spanning the gap. CDR1 and CDR2 (germline): DFQATT, SNEGSKA (reference sequence). The CDR3 bases are TGCAGTGCTCAAGGCCAGATCTCTGGAAACACCATATATTTT. Translated: CSAQGQISGNTIYF.

There are a few counts of this clonotype. V usage is TRBV7-9 and J usage is TRBJ2-3, with TRBD2 matching over 7 bases. CDR1 is SEHNR, CDR2 FQNEAQ, per germline (reference sequence). CDR3 size: 15 residues. V dropped 6 bases and J dropped 1; count of bases not matched to a gene: 7. Written as DNA, the CDR3 is TGTGCCAGCAGGTTAACTAGCGTGGGCACAGATACGCAGTATTTT. Its translation: CASRLTSVGTDTQYF. Combining the CDR3 with reference TRBV7-9 and TRBJ2-3 gives the whole variable domain DTGVSQNPRHKITKRGQNVTFRCDPISEHNRLYWYRQTLGQGPEFLTYFQNEAQLEKSRLLSDRFSAERPKGSFSTLEIQRTEQGDSAMYLCASRLTSVGTDTQYFGPGTRLTVL.

The chain combines TRBV4-2 with TRBJ2-1, with a weak D call TRBD2 (7 bases). Between the trimmed V and J ends, which lost 0 bases and 8 bases, there was a span of 14 bases. The CDR3 is made up of 15 amino acids. Germline-derived CDR1 and CDR2 are LGHNA and YNFKEQ. Written as DNA, the CDR3 is TGTGCCAGCAGCCAAGAAGGGGGGGCGAGGGATGAGCAGTTCTTC. Residues: CASSQEGGARDEQFF.

This clonotype was seen only a few times. The chain has TRBV5-1 and TRBJ1-1; 7 bases match TRBD1. Germline lookup yields CDR1 SGHRS and CDR2 YFSETQ. The CDR3 loop spans 13 amino acids. V lost 3 bases, J lost 7 bases, and 6 bases stayed unmatched. CDR3 loop: CASSSSGTVEAFF. Here the CDR3 DNA reads TGCGCCAGCAGCTCGTCCGGGACAGTTGAAGCTTTCTTT.

The table lists this clonotype with a few counts. The genes are TRBV7-2 and TRBJ2-3, with a possible D match to TRBD1 (5 bases). This CDR3 is 14 amino acids long. The germline CDR1 and CDR2 sequences are SGHTA and FQGNSA. Trimming took 8 bases from V and 3 from J, leaving 15 bases between them. CDR3 in DNA: TGTGCCAGCTTTCAGGGAAGGACGACAGATACGCAGTATTTT. Protein product: CASFQGRTTDTQYF.

This sequence joins TRBV7-9 and TRBJ1-2, with unresolved D. CDR1 is SEHNR and CDR2 is FQNEAQ in the germline V gene (reference sequence). V was trimmed by 1 base and J by 8 bases, leaving 2 bases between them. The CDR3 extends over 10 amino acids. CDR3 sequence: CASSLEGYTF. CDR3 bases: TGTGCCAGCAGCTTAGAAGGCTACACCTTC.

This clonotype came up a few times. The rearrangement joins TRBV7-2 to TRBJ2-7; the match to TRBD1 covers 8 bases. Germline V gives CDR1 SGHTA, CDR2 FQGNSA. CDR3 length: 14 amino acids. Trimming removed 5 bases from V and 4 bases from J; junction bases left unmatched: 7. The CDR3 reads CASSLRQGWYEQYF. The CDR3 region has the DNA TGTGCCAGCAGCCTGAGACAGGGGTGGTACGAGCAGTACTTC.

This clonotype was seen more than once but under ten times. The V gene is TRBV15, the J gene TRBJ2-1, with 8 bases identical to TRBD2. Trimming at V came to 1 base and at J to 2 bases, leaving 4 bases not matched to a gene. The CDR3 covers 16 residues. The germline CDR1 and CDR2 sequences are LNHNV and YYDKDF (reference sequence). CDR3 sequence: CATSRVIGGAYNEQFF. CDR3 nucleotide sequence: TGTGCCACCAGCAGAGTTATCGGGGGGGCCTACAATGAGCAGTTCTTC.

In this sample, this clonotype turned up a few times. The gene calls are TRBV7-9 and TRBJ2-1; TRBD2 is a possible D gene (6 bases). Germline values: CDR1 SEHNR, CDR2 FQNEAQ (reference sequence). V was clipped by 5 bases and J by 8 bases, with 22 bases between them. The CDR3 is 16 amino acids. As DNA, the CDR3 is TGTGCCAGCAGCCCGAGGACTAATTCCCTTGCTTATGAGCAGTTCTTC. Protein product: CASSPRTNSLAYEQFF. Based on the CDR3 plus reference TRBV7-9 and TRBJ2-1, the full variable domain is DTGVSQNPRHKITKRGQNVTFRCDPISEHNRLYWYRQTLGQGPEFLTYFQNEAQLEKSRLLSDRFSAERPKGSFSTLEIQRTEQGDSAMYLCASSPRTNSLAYEQFFGPGTRLTVL.

This clonotype was counted between two and nine times. The CDR3 coding sequence is TGCAGTGCTTTGACAGGGGATCAGCCCCAGCATTTT. Its protein product is CSALTGDQPQHF. This chain uses TRBV20-1 with TRBJ1-5; 8 bases are shared with TRBD1. The V and J ends lost 5 bases and 5 bases, in that order; junction bases with no gene match: 2. The CDR3 has 12 residues. Germline assignment: CDR1 DFQATT and CDR2 SNEGSKA (reference sequence).

Ten or more counts support this clonotype. This chain connects TRBV25-1 to TRBJ2-7; tentative D call: TRBD1 (5 bases). Trimming took 1 base from V and 2 from J, leaving 9 bases between them. The V gene's germline CDR1 is MGHDK and CDR2 SYGVNS. This CDR3 is 14 amino acids long. The CDR3 region is CASSEWGRTYEQYF. CDR3 bases: TGTGCCAGCAGTGAATGGGGCAGGACCTACGAGCAGTACTTC.

This clonotype was detected a few times. The V call is TRBV27, the J call TRBJ2-7, with a tentative D call TRBD2 (7 bases). The CDR3 consists of 13 residues. Deletions cut 4 bases from V and 6 bases from J, with 13 bases between. The germline V gene has CDR1 MNHEY and CDR2 SMNVEV (reference sequence). The CDR3 sequence is CASSWGGGSEQYF. CDR3 nucleotides: TGTGCCAGCAGTTGGGGAGGGGGAAGCGAGCAGTACTTC.

This clonotype was counted only a few times. The chain has TRBV20-1 and TRBJ2-5; the match to TRBD1 covers 8 bases. The CDR3 has 14 residues. CDR1 and CDR2 (germline): DFQATT, SNEGSKA (reference sequence). After removal of 6 bases from V and 4 bases from J, the junction contained 10 bases not matched to a gene. The DNA for the CDR3 is TGCAGTGCGGGCCCTGGGACAGGCGGAGAGACCCAGTACTTC. It translates to CSAGPGTGGETQYF.

The chain joins TRBV3-1 to TRBJ2-7, with 7 bases aligning to TRBD1. V shed 3 bases, J shed 3 bases, and the junction held 5 bases outside the gene matches. The germline V gene has CDR1 LGHDT and CDR2 YNNKEL (reference sequence). The CDR3 loop spans 14 amino acids. The CDR3 nucleotides are TGTGCCAGCAGCCAGGGACAGAGAAGCTACGAGCAGTACGTC. Its protein product is CASSQGQRSYEQYV.

This chain joins TRBV20-1 and TRBJ2-3, with D tentatively TRBD1 (5 bases). CDR1 is DFQATT, CDR2 SNEGSKA, per germline (reference sequence). The ends were cut back, 1 base at V and 2 bases at J, with 7 bases in the middle. The CDR3 runs 13 residues. The CDR3 DNA follows: TGCAGTGCTAGAGGACAGTACACAGATACGCAGTATTTT. Residues: CSARGQYTDTQYF.

The chain carries TRBV7-9 and TRBJ1-2, with no clear D. There are 13 residues in the CDR3. Germline V gives CDR1 SEHNR, CDR2 FQNEAQ (reference sequence). Trimming took off 7 bases at V and 8 bases at J, with 17 bases between the two ends. DNA of the CDR3: TGTGCCAGCAACCGAGGTACGGACTCCGGCTACACCTTC. Translation: CASNRGTDSGYTF. The full variable domain, its missing parts supplied by reference TRBV7-9 and TRBJ1-2, is DTGVSQNPRHKITKRGQNVTFRCDPISEHNRLYWYRQTLGQGPEFLTYFQNEAQLEKSRLLSDRFSAERPKGSFSTLEIQRTEQGDSAMYLCASNRGTDSGYTFGSGTRLTVV.

This chain connects TRBV10-3 to TRBJ2-7; D possibly matches TRBD1 or TRBD2 (5 bases each). Trimming pared 4 bases from V and 3 bases from J, leaving 10 bases between. This CDR3 region has 13 residues. The germline CDR1 and CDR2 sequences are ENHRY and SYGVKD. The CDR3 region is CAISGDRYYEQYV. The CDR3 nucleotides are TGTGCCATCAGTGGGGACCGCTACTACGAGCAGTACGTC.

The chain employs TRBV9 and TRBJ2-1; 10 bases map to TRBD1. The CDR3 totals 15 residues. V lost 4 bases, J lost 4 bases, and 5 bases stayed unmatched. CDR1 SGDLS and CDR2 YYNGEE come from the germline V gene. The CDR3 is CASSPGQGLYNEQFF. The DNA for the CDR3 is TGTGCCAGCAGCCCGGGACAGGGGCTATACAATGAGCAGTTCTTC.

On this clonotype: Its ends do not fully match the called genes, so a read error is possible. The chain carries TRBV20-1 and TRBJ2-1; D tentatively fits TRBD1 or TRBD2 (7 bases each). Germline V gene data show CDR1 as DFQATT and CDR2 as SNEGSKA (reference sequence). This CDR3 is 12 amino acids long. DNA of the CDR3: TGCAGTGCTAGAGGCGCCAGGGGGGGGCCGATCTTC. This codes for CSARGARGGPIF.

The V call is TRBV4-3, the J call TRBJ2-3; 10 bases map to TRBD2. The CDR3 is made up of 16 amino acids. Germline-derived CDR1 and CDR2 are LGHNA and YSLEER. V was clipped by 3 bases and J by 3 bases; unmatched bases: 6. CDR3 loop: CASSQVAGGPTDTQYF. The CDR3 DNA is TGCGCCAGCAGCCAGGTAGCGGGGGGCCCGACAGATACGCAGTATTTT.